The following is a TCR beta chain sequence with its context. This clonotype was picked up a small number of times. This clone's antigen is unknown. No per-base quality is available; no much larger clone lies one base away. Libraries were built with PCR. The listed sequencing device is Illumina HiSeq 2500. Unique molecular identifiers were incorporated into TCR beta cDNA libraries to reduce PCR and sequencing biases. Per 1 to 10 million input T cells, roughly 0.5 million cDNA molecules were obtained, such that each molecule approximated one T cell. The patient libraries were prepared and sequenced with the same protocol used for the earlier healthy control dataset. Within a given batch, samples were prepared together, multiplexed and sequenced on the same HiSeq lane. For the original study's pipeline: MIGEC handled the raw barcoded reads, throwing out single-read molecular identifier groups before consensus assembly and CDR3 extraction. VDJtools was used for post-analysis of the clonotype tables, with diversity normalized by down-sampling every dataset to the smallest sample size. Repertoire overlap clustering matched CDR3 amino acid but not nucleotide sequences to correct batch-related cross-sample contamination. The public reads were reanalyzed by TCRdb: fastp trimming at Q25, MiXCR alignment, in-frame beta chains only. Each entry merges the rows of one CDR3 protein and shows their most common DNA and genes. These V and J calls are TCRdb output, not the study's own analysis. The sample records 800,000 to 950,000 distinct CDR3 sequences, around 53% of which are singletons. The ten largest clones represent roughly 4.4% of the sample.

To demonstrate the VDJtools post-analysis software, TCR beta repertoires were profiled from the peripheral blood of roughly 14 young patients with multiple sclerosis. Multiple sclerosis patients were children and adolescents aged roughly 6 to 16 years. This sample was included in a study of post-analysis software for immune sequencing data (dated by TCRdb to between 2015 and 2017). Context from the whole study: Relapsing-remitting, secondary progressive and progressive-relapsing multiple sclerosis were recorded as disease courses, and subtype annotation was lacking for some patients. The patient repertoires were set against about 12 previously published healthy control repertoires from donors whose ages ranged from roughly 6 to 27 years. A subset of samples was prepared in parallel using single-end sample barcoding, then pooled and co-amplified after Illumina adapter ligation.

Results and caveats for the whole study, not just this receptor: Significantly lower normalized Chao1 diversity was found in multiple sclerosis patients than in controls, suggesting substantial peripheral T-cell clonal expansion. Direct clustering with F measure showed strong co-clustering of samples prepared in the same batch, prompting a batch-effect correction. Significantly higher frequencies in patients than in controls were found for roughly five TRBV segments, including TRBV5-6, TRBV5-1 and TRBV20-1. The control group was slightly older than the multiple sclerosis patient group.

CDR1 and CDR2, per the germline V gene, are KGHDR and SFDVKD. The CDR3 starts with the cysteine, ends with the phenylalanine, and has 19 residues. Only the CDR3 region is kept as DNA, spanning 57 bases read in frame from base 1. V is trimmed back by 0 bases and J by 7 bases, and the junction contains 13 bases that no gene match accounts for. The sequenced sample was blood. The sequence is built from TRBV24-1 and TRBJ2-1, and 11 junction bases match TRBD1. The clonotype originates from a girl aged 5-17 years with multiple sclerosis. DNA sequence: TGTGCCACCAGTGATTTGTTGGAACCGGGACAGGGGGAGAAGAATGAGCAGTTCTTC. Its product reads: CATSDLLEPGQGEKNEQFF.